The present T cell receptor (beta chain) was sequenced within a study of blood T cell repertoires in COVID-19. On the study more broadly: Samples representing acute and convalescent COVID-19 were sourced from the United States, Italy and Spain. Sources were T cells, B-cell-depleted T cells, or PBMCs; the material itself was cDNA or gDNA.

The CDR3 runs to 16 residues. V dropped 7 bases and J dropped 3; count of bases not matched to a gene: 11. Germline lookup yields CDR1 LNHDA and CDR2 SQIVND (reference sequence). The assay was immunoSEQ multiplex PCR, and TCRdb's table has in-frame clones only and misses some. Found here are fewer than 55,000 clones, 70% to 90% of them singletons; the top ten hold approximately 2.9%. The specimen was peripheral blood. The chain recombines TRBV19 with TRBJ2-2, with TRBD2 identical over 7 bases. The sequence was collected from a man aged 45-60 years with active COVID-19. The CDR3 nucleotides read TGTGCCAGTACCAGAAGCGGGCTAGCGGACACCGGGGAGCTGTTTTTT. It codes for CASTRSGLADTGELFF.